A selection of T cell receptor beta chains follows, all from one sample in a study of regulatory T cells in long-lasting Graves disease. TCRdb re-called the multiplex PCR reads through MiXCR, storing one row per CDR3 protein. The sample lists about 540,000 distinct CDR3 sequences, less than 15% occurring once. These records were also assigned to another study, of T cells in Graves' hyperthyroidism and ophthalmopathy.

The sample was peripheral blood mononuclear cells (PBMCs), taken at new diagnosis, from a patient treated with antithyroid drugs. The receptors derive from a man in his thirties or forties with Graves disease. The CDR3 runs from the conserved cysteine through the conserved F or W. Each record gives: CDR3 protein, CDR3 DNA, D gene, clone size, V gene, J gene. D genes are given only for firm matches. Clone size appears in some rows only: once, few, many, or a class for an expanded clone.

CDR3aa: CASSSGTGGTYEQYF
CDR3nt: TGTGCCAGCAGCTCCGGGACAGGGGGGACCTACGAGCAGTACTTC
d_gene: TRBD1
abundance: many
v_gene: TRBV7-9
j_gene: TRBJ2-7

CDR3aa: CSARPGVRGTDGELFF
CDR3nt: TGCAGTGCTAGACCCGGAGTTCGCGGGACGGACGGGGAGCTGTTTTTT
d_gene: .
abundance: few
v_gene: TRBV20-1
j_gene: TRBJ2-2

CDR3aa: CASSQDEVGELFF
CDR3nt: TGCGCCAGCAGCCAGGACGAGGTCGGGGAGCTGTTTTTT
d_gene: .
abundance: many
v_gene: TRBV5-1
j_gene: TRBJ2-2

CDR3aa: CASSLSVRTYEQYF
CDR3nt: TGTGCCAGCAGTTTATCTGTCCGAACCTACGAGCAGTACTTC
d_gene: .
abundance: many
v_gene: TRBV27
j_gene: TRBJ2-7

CDR3aa: CASSPQAHEQYF
CDR3nt: TGTGCCAGCAGCCCTCAGGCCCACGAGCAGTACTTC
d_gene: .
abundance: many
v_gene: TRBV12-3/TRBV12-4
j_gene: TRBJ2-7

CDR3aa: CASSILGASNGKLFF
CDR3nt: TGTGCCAGTAGTATCCTGGGGGCTAGTAATGGAAAACTGTTTTTT
d_gene: .
abundance: few
v_gene: TRBV19
j_gene: TRBJ1-4

CDR3aa: CASRGSGIRSYNEQFF
CDR3nt: TGTGCCAGCAGAGGAAGCGGGATTCGCTCCTACAATGAGCAGTTCTTC
d_gene: TRBD2
abundance: many
v_gene: TRBV2
j_gene: TRBJ2-1

CDR3aa: CASSSLLSSGRASSSYEQYF
CDR3nt: TGCGCCAGCAGCTCGCTATTGTCTAGCGGGAGGGCGTCGAGCTCCTACGAGCAGTACTTC
d_gene: TRBD2
abundance: .
v_gene: TRBV5-1
j_gene: TRBJ2-7

CDR3aa: CASSLSGRGTDTQYF
CDR3nt: TGTGCCAGCAGCTTATCCGGGAGAGGCACAGATACGCAGTATTTT
d_gene: .
abundance: many
v_gene: TRBV11-3
j_gene: TRBJ2-3

CDR3aa: CASSVSGTASNSPLHF
CDR3nt: TGTGCCAGCAGCGTATCCGGGACGGCTTCCAATTCACCCCTCCACTTT
d_gene: .
abundance: .
v_gene: TRBV7-2
j_gene: TRBJ1-6